This TCR beta chain comes out of a study of cytomegalovirus exposure and HLA in healthy donors. The V segment lost 10 bases and the J segment 2 bases; nucleotides outside the gene matches: 8. The length of the CDR3 is 13 residues. From germline, CDR1 is MDHEN and CDR2 SYDVKM. In the PCR, 60 Vbeta and 13 Jbeta primers were used. The assay was immunoSEQ multiplex PCR, and TCRdb's table has in-frame clones only and misses some. The sample carries around 130,000 clones, roughly 82% recorded once. This receptor was identified in a male donor in good health and CMV-seropositive. The sequenced sample was PBMCs. The V and J genes are TRBV28 and TRBJ2-7; 7 nucleotides match TRBD2. CDR3: CATRTSRAYEQYF. The CDR3, as DNA: TGTGCCACAAGGACTAGTAGGGCCTACGAGCAGTACTTC.